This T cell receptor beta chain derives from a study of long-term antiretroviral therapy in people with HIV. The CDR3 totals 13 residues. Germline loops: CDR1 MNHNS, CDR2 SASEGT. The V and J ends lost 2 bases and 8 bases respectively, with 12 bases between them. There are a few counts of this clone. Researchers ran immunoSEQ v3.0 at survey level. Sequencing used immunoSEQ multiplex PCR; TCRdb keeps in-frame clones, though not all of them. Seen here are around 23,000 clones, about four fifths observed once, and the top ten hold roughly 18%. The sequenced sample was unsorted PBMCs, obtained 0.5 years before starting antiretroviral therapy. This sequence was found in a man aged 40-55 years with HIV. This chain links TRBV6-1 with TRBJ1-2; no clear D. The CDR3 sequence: CASSEYTFYGYTF. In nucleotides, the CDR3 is TGTGCCAGCAGTGAATACACCTTCTACGGCTACACCTTC.